The 26 T cell receptor beta chains presented below share a single source sample, sequenced in a study of T cell responses to AZD1222 COVID-19 vaccine. The method was immunoSEQ multiplex PCR; TCRdb's version includes in-frame clones alone and lacks a portion of them. The data show around 150,000 clones, roughly 92% seen once. Here the sequenced sample was peripheral blood, taken on day 0 of AZD1222 vaccination. All receptors derive from an adult in good health.

As concerns this clone: Other DNA sequences in this specimen translate into the identical CDR3. This rearrangement joins TRBV18 to TRBJ1-1; the D gene is possibly TRBD1 (5 bases). Germline V gene lookup returns CDR1 KGHSH and CDR2 LQKENI. The CDR3 runs to 16 residues. Deletions cut 3 bases from V and 5 bases from J, with 19 bases between. The CDR3 DNA is TGTGCCAGCTCACCCCGCAGCGGGGGACCGGGTACTGAAGCTTTCTTT. It codes for CASSPRSGGPGTEAFF.

The gene calls are TRBV30 and TRBJ2-5, with D possibly matching TRBD2 (6 bases). CDR3 length: 14 amino acids. Germline V CDR1 and CDR2: GTSNPN, SVGIG (reference sequence). Trimming pared 5 bases from V and 5 bases from J, leaving 18 bases between. CDR3 DNA sequence: TGTGCCTGGGCCCCACTAGCTGCGTGGGAGACCCAGTACTTC. Translating it yields CAWAPLAAWETQYF.

The V call is TRBV18, the J call TRBJ2-7, with D tentatively TRBD2 (6 bases). Deletions cut 3 bases from V and 3 bases from J, with 15 bases between. CDR3 length equals 15 residues. Germline V gives CDR1 KGHSH, CDR2 LQKENI. The CDR3 sequence is CASSPGEAHYYEQYF. The CDR3 DNA reads TGTGCCAGCTCACCCGGGGAGGCTCACTACTACGAGCAGTACTTC.

The chain joins TRBV4-1 to TRBJ1-2; D is unresolved. With 1 base removed from V and 0 bases from J, the gap between germline ends came to 12 bases. CDR1 and CDR2 (germline): MGHRA, YSYEKL. This CDR3 is 16 amino acids long. The CDR3 loop is CASSQGGRTTNYGYTF. The CDR3 coding sequence is TGCGCCAGCAGCCAAGGGGGTAGGACCACTAACTATGGCTACACCTTC.

The chain joins TRBV6-2 or TRBV6-3 to TRBJ2-7; TRBD1 matches 8 bases. The CDR3 contains 14 residues. In germline, CDR1 is MNHEY, CDR2 SVGEGT. The junction had 4 bases not matched to a gene; V was cut back by 5 bases and J by 1 base. The chain's CDR3 is CASSTRTGSYEQYF. CDR3 bases: TGTGCCAGCAGTACTAGGACAGGGTCCTACGAGCAGTACTTC.

The rearrangement links TRBV30 to TRBJ1-5; TRBD1 might be the D (5 bases). Trimming stripped 5 bases from V and 0 bases from J, with 8 bases between. CDR3 length equals 13 residues. Germline-derived CDR1 and CDR2 are GTSNPN and SVGIG (reference sequence). CDR3 nucleotides: TGTGCCTGGGGACACAATAGCAATCAGCCCCAGCATTTT. This codes for CAWGHNSNQPQHF.

The chain's CDR3 is CASSKAYNEKLFF. CDR3 coding DNA: TGTGCCAGTAGCAAAGCCTATAATGAAAAACTGTTTTTT. The chain employs TRBV19 and TRBJ1-4; D is unclear. V gave up 6 bases and J gave up 4 bases, with 9 bases separating them. Per the germline V gene, CDR1 is LNHDA and CDR2 is SQIVND (reference sequence). This CDR3 contains 13 residues.

This chain connects TRBV18 to TRBJ2-7; no definite D call. CDR1 KGHSH and CDR2 LQKENI come from the germline V gene. Trimming pared 2 bases from V and 3 bases from J, leaving 8 bases between. CDR3 size: 13 residues. CDR3 in DNA: TGTGCCAGCTCACCAGCAGAAAACTACGAGCAGTACTTC. It codes for CASSPAENYEQYF. The full variable domain, its missing parts supplied by reference TRBV18 and TRBJ2-7, is NAGVMQNPRHLVRRRGQEARLRCSPMKGHSHVYWYRQLPEEGLKFMVYLQKENIIDESGMPKERFSAEFPKEGPSILRIQQVVRGDSAAYFCASSPAENYEQYFGPGTRLTVT.

The chain is built from TRBV24-1 and TRBJ1-6, with no clear D. V was clipped by 3 bases and J by 10 bases, with 18 bases between them. Per the germline V gene, CDR1 is KGHDR and CDR2 is SFDVKD. This CDR3 is 16 amino acids long. DNA for the CDR3: TGTGCCACCAGTGATATCCGGGAGAAATGCGGGTCACCCCTCCACTTT. Residues: CATSDIREKCGSPLHF.

The table lists this clone with a count of one. The rearrangement joins TRBV5-1 to TRBJ2-1; D is possibly TRBD1 (5 bases). The germline V and J ends were trimmed by 4 bases and 7 bases, with 12 bases remaining between them. CDR3 length: 13 amino acids. Germline lookup yields CDR1 SGHRS and CDR2 YFSETQ. In nucleotides, the CDR3 is TGCGCCAGCAGCGTAACTCCAGGGAATGAGCAGTTCTTC. It codes for CASSVTPGNEQFF.

J is TRBJ1-1 and V is TRBV5-6; 7 nucleotides align to TRBD1. Germline trimming cut 4 bases from V and 5 bases from J; bases unmatched to any gene: 8. The germline gives CDR1 SGHDT, CDR2 YYEEEE. The CDR3 is 14 amino acids. This CDR3 is CASSAPGGRTEAFF. In DNA form, the CDR3 reads TGTGCCAGCAGCGCCCCAGGGGGTAGGACTGAAGCTTTCTTT. Filled out from reference TRBV5-6 and TRBJ1-1, the complete variable domain reads DAGVTQSPTHLIKTRGQQVTLRCSPKSGHDTVSWYQQALGQGPQFIFQYYEEEERQRGNFPDRFSGHQFPNYSSELNVNALLLGDSALYLCASSAPGGRTEAFFGQGTRLTVV.

The rearrangement uses TRBV9 and TRBJ2-5, with 8 bases lining up with TRBD2. V dropped 4 bases and J dropped 5; count of bases not matched to a gene: 4. This CDR3 is 13 amino acids long. The germline V gene encodes CDR1 SGDLS and CDR2 YYNGEE. CDR3 in amino acids: CASSLTGGETQYF. Here the CDR3 DNA reads TGTGCCAGCAGCTTGACGGGAGGGGAGACCCAGTACTTC.

The V and J genes are TRBV7-8 and TRBJ2-1; maybe TRBD2 (6 bases). Per germline, CDR1 SGHVS and CDR2 FQNEAQ. This CDR3 is 15 amino acids long. V was trimmed by 5 bases and J by 5 bases, leaving 16 bases between them. The CDR3: CASSPAGTADNEQFF. The CDR3 bases are TGTGCCAGCAGCCCCGCGGGGACGGCCGACAATGAGCAGTTCTTC.

The J gene is TRBJ2-2, the V gene TRBV10-2; D is ambiguous. The CDR3 spans 16 residues. Germline CDR1 reads WSHSY; CDR2 reads SAAADI. Trimming left V 0 bases short and J 1 base short, with 9 bases between. CDR3 loop: CASSESVLGNTGELFF. The CDR3, as DNA: TGCGCCAGCAGTGAGTCGGTGCTAGGGAACACCGGGGAGCTGTTTTTT.

DNA for the CDR3: TGTGCCAGCAGTGAAGATGGAGGGAGCAATCAGCCCCAGCATTTT. This codes for CASSEDGGSNQPQHF. V and J are TRBV2 and TRBJ1-5; unclear D gene. V gave up 1 base and J gave up 1 base, with 8 bases separating them. CDR3 length: 15 amino acids. The germline V gene has CDR1 SNHLY and CDR2 FYNNEI.

This clone has only one observation. In DNA, the CDR3 is TGTGCCAGTAGTAGACCTTCCGTGGCCAAAAACATTCAGTACTTC. It yields the protein CASSRPSVAKNIQYF. The chain carries TRBV19 and TRBJ2-4; no firm D call. Trimming removed 4 bases at V and 1 base at J, with 11 bases between. This CDR3 has 15 amino acids. Germline-derived CDR1 and CDR2 are LNHDA and SQIVND (reference sequence).

The count of this clone is one. V usage is TRBV7-9 and J usage is TRBJ1-2; 10 positions agree with TRBD1. Germline assignment: CDR1 SEHNR and CDR2 FQNEAQ (reference sequence). CDR3 size: 15 residues. J was trimmed by 5 bases and V by 1 base; bases with no gene match: 4. The CDR3 loop is CASSLEGGQGYGYTF. The CDR3 DNA is TGTGCCAGCAGCTTAGAAGGGGGACAGGGGTATGGCTACACCTTC.

The chain joins TRBV14 to TRBJ1-2; tentatively, D is TRBD1 (5 bases). The CDR3 is 18 residues long. V gave up 0 bases and J gave up 4 bases, with 21 bases separating them. Germline-derived CDR1 and CDR2 are SGHDN and FVKESK. The CDR3 coding sequence is TGTGCCAGCAGCCAAGATGTGGTTCAGCGGGGGGACCTCTATGGCTACACCTTC. Amino acid sequence: CASSQDVVQRGDLYGYTF.

The chain employs TRBV7-6 and TRBJ1-1; 9 nucleotides align to TRBD1. The V gene end was trimmed by 3 bases and the J gene end by 3 bases; junction bases not matched to a gene: 2. The V gene's germline CDR1 is SGHVS and CDR2 FNYEAQ. The CDR3 length is 14 residues. CDR3 residues: CASSLGQGDTEAFF. As DNA, the CDR3 is TGTGCCAGCAGCTTGGGACAGGGCGACACTGAAGCTTTCTTT.

The genes are TRBV3-1 (or the pseudogene TRBV3-2) and TRBJ1-1; TRBD1 matches 7 bases. Germline CDR1 LGHDT, CDR2 YNNKEL (reference sequence). V shed 7 bases and J 1 base; nucleotides not matched to a gene: 12. The CDR3 is 16 amino acids. CDR3 nucleotides: TGTGCCAGCACCAAATCGGGCAGGGGGACGAACACTGAAGCTTTCTTT. Its protein product is CASTKSGRGTNTEAFF.

The chain has TRBV24-1 and TRBJ2-1; D tentatively reads TRBD1 or TRBD2 (6 bases each). The CDR3 has 17 amino acids. Germline V gene sequence: CDR1 KGHDR, CDR2 SFDVKD. V lost 1 base, J lost 4 bases, and 16 bases lay in between. CDR3 bases: TGTGCCACCAGTGATTTTAGTGGCAGGGGACTTTACAATGAGCAGTTCTTC. The encoded protein is CATSDFSGRGLYNEQFF.

The chain joins TRBV20-1 to TRBJ2-3, with 10 positions matching TRBD2. Germline CDR1 DFQATT, CDR2 SNEGSKA (reference sequence). J was trimmed by 2 bases and V by 3 bases; bases with no gene match: 5. The CDR3 consists of 15 residues. CDR3 nucleotide sequence: TGCAGTGCTAGTTTAAGCGGGAGGGACACAGATACGCAGTATTTT. This gives the protein CSASLSGRDTDTQYF.

In the case of this clone: Other DNA sequences in this sample translate to the same CDR3. The chain carries TRBV5-1 and TRBJ1-1; no clear D. V was trimmed by 0 bases and J by 2 bases, leaving 8 bases between them. Germline CDR1 is SGHRS and CDR2 is YFSETQ. The CDR3 is made up of 14 amino acids. The CDR3 sequence: CASSLGPANTEAFF. CDR3 nucleotide sequence: TGCGCCAGCAGCTTGGGACCGGCAAACACTGAAGCTTTCTTT. The variable domain in full, completed from reference TRBV5-1 and TRBJ1-1, reads KAGVTQTPRYLIKTRGQQVTLSCSPISGHRSVSWYQQTPGQGLQFLFEYFSETQRNKGNFPGRFSGRQFSNSRSEMNVSTLELGDSALYLCASSLGPANTEAFFGQGTRLTVV.

The chain joins TRBV6-1 to TRBJ2-7; D gene ambiguous. Germline V gives CDR1 MNHNS, CDR2 SASEGT. Trimming left V 0 bases short and J 3 bases short, with 3 bases between. CDR3 size: 12 residues. CDR3 DNA: TGTGCCAGCAGTGAAGCGGTCTACGAGCAGTACTTC. Translation: CASSEAVYEQYF.

The genes are TRBV5-1 and TRBJ1-6; 7 bases match TRBD1. V shed 4 bases and J 3 bases; nucleotides not matched to a gene: 7. Germline-derived CDR1 and CDR2 are SGHRS and YFSETQ. The CDR3 covers 16 residues. The CDR3 DNA sequence: TGCGCCAGCAGCGACAGGACAGGAGGCTATAATTCACCCCTCCACTTT. Translated, it gives CASSDRTGGYNSPLHF.

The chain joins TRBV2 to TRBJ2-1; 11 nucleotides line up with TRBD2. The V gene's germline CDR1 is SNHLY and CDR2 FYNNEI. J was trimmed by 4 bases and V by 2 bases; bases with no gene match: 10. The CDR3 is 18 amino acids. The CDR3 DNA sequence: TGTGCCAGCAGTGAATCATCAACTAGCGGGGGAATGTACAATGAGCAGTTCTTC. Protein sequence: CASSESSTSGGMYNEQFF.